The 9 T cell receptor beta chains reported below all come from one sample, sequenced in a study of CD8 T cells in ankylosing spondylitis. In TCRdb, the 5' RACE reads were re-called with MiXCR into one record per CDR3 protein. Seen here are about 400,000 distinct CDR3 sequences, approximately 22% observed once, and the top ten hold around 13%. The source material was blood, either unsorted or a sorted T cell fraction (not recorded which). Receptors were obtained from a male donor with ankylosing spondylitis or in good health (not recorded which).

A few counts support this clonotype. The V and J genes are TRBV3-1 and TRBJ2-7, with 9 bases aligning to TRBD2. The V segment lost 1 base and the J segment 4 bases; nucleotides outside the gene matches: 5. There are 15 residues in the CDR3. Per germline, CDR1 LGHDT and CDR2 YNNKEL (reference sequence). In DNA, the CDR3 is TGTGCCAGCAGCCAAGGAGCGGGGGGTCAATACGAGCAGTACTTC. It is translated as CASSQGAGGQYEQYF.

For the CDR3, the DNA is TGCAGCGTTGAGGCTGGGGGCTACGAGCAGTACTTC. It codes for CSVEAGGYEQYF. The rearrangement joins TRBV29-1 to TRBJ2-7; D tentatively fits TRBD1 or TRBD2 (5 bases each). CDR3 length equals 12 residues. Germline CDR1 reads SQVTM; CDR2 reads ANQGSEA. The ends were cut back, 3 bases at V and 3 bases at J, with 9 bases in the middle.

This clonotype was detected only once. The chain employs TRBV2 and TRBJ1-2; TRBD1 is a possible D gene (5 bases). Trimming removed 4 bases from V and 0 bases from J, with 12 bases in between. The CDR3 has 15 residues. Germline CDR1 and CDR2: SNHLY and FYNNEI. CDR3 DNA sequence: TGTGCCAGCAGTGTATTGGGGGTTTCTAACTATGGCTACACCTTC. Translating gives CASSVLGVSNYGYTF.

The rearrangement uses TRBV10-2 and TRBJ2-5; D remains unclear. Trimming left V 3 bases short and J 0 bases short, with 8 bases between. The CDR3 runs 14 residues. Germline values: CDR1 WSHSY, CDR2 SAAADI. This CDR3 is CASSDRGNQETQYF. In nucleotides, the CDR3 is TGCGCCAGCAGTGATCGTGGAAACCAAGAGACCCAGTACTTC.

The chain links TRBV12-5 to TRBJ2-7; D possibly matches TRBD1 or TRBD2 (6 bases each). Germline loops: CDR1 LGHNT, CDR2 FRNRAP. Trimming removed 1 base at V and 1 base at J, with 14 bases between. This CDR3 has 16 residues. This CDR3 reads CASGLAGALPSYEQYF. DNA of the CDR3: TGTGCTAGTGGTTTGGCGGGGGCCTTGCCGTCCTACGAGCAGTACTTC.

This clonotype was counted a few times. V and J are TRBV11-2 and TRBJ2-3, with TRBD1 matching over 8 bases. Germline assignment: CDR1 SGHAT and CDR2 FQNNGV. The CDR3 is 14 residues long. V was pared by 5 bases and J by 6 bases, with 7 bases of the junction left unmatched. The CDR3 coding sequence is TGTGCCAGCAGCGAAGGACAGGGTTCGGATACGCAGTATTTT. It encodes CASSEGQGSDTQYF.

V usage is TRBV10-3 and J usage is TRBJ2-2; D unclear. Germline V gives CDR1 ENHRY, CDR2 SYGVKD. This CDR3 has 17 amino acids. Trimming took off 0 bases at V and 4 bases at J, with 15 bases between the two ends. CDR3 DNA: TGTGCCATCAGTGAGTCGGCGGCAGCTAAAAGCACCGGGGAGCTGTTTTTT. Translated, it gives CAISESAAAKSTGELFF.

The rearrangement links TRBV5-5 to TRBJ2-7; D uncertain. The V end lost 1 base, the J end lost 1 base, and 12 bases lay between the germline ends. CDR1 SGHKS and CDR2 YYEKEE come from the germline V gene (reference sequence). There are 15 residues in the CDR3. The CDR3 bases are TGTGCCAGCAGCTTGATGATTCTGGCGTCCTACGAGCAGTACTTC. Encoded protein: CASSLMILASYEQYF. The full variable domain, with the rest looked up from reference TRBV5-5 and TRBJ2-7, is DAGVTQSPTHLIKTRGQQVTLRCSPISGHKSVSWYQQVLGQGPQFIFQYYEKEERGRGNFPDRFSARQFPNYSSELNVNALLLGDSALYLCASSLMILASYEQYFGPGTRLTVT.

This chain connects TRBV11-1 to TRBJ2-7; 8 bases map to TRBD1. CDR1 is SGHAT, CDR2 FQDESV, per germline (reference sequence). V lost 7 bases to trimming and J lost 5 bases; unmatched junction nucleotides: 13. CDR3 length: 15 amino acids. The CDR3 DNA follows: TGTGCCAGCAACGGTGGGTTTCAGGGGGCCAACGAGCAGTACTTC. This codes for CASNGGFQGANEQYF.